The 23 T cell receptor beta chains listed next were all sequenced from one sample in a study of cytomegalovirus exposure and HLA in healthy donors. The PCR made use of 60 Vbeta and 13 Jbeta primers. Sequencing was performed with immunoSEQ multiplex PCR; in TCRdb, only in-frame clones are kept and a portion is missing. The table includes 100,000 to 150,000 clones, around 70% detected once. The sample taken for sequencing was PBMCs. The source of these receptors is a woman between 35 and 50 years old in good health and CMV-seronegative.

The chain recombines TRBV6-5 with TRBJ2-7; possibly TRBD2 for D (6 bases). Trimming left V 6 bases short and J 5 bases short, with 17 bases between. Per germline, CDR1 MNHEY and CDR2 SVGAGI. This CDR3 is 14 amino acids long. CDR3 protein: CASRSGGARNEQYF. CDR3 DNA sequence: TGTGCCAGCAGATCCGGAGGGGCGAGGAACGAGCAGTACTTC.

The chain uses TRBV5-1 and TRBJ2-3; D not resolved. CDR1 is SGHRS and CDR2 is YFSETQ in the germline V gene. Deletions cut 0 bases from V and 4 bases from J, with 9 bases between. This CDR3 is built from 14 residues. The CDR3 reads CASSLALAADTQYF. Written as DNA, the CDR3 is TGCGCCAGCAGCTTGGCCCTTGCGGCAGATACGCAGTATTTT.

This chain connects TRBV7-9 to TRBJ2-7; 8 nucleotides line up with TRBD1. After removal of 4 bases from V and 3 bases from J, the junction contained 11 bases not matched to a gene. CDR1 SEHNR and CDR2 FQNEAQ come from the germline V gene (reference sequence). The CDR3 extends over 16 amino acids. In DNA, the CDR3 is TGTGCCAGCAGCTCGACGCCCGGGACAGGAGACTACGAGCAGTACTTC. Translation: CASSSTPGTGDYEQYF.

The chain joins TRBV4-2 to TRBJ2-3; 10 bases are a match to TRBD2. The germline V gene has CDR1 LGHNA and CDR2 YNFKEQ. This CDR3 has 16 amino acids. V shed 2 bases, J shed 0 bases, and the junction held 2 bases outside the gene matches. The CDR3 region is CASSQLAGVSTDTQYF. CDR3 in DNA: TGTGCCAGCAGCCAACTAGCGGGGGTCAGCACAGATACGCAGTATTTT.

The V gene is TRBV14, the J gene TRBJ1-2; D uncertain. There are 12 residues in the CDR3. V dropped 2 bases and J dropped 4 bases, with 5 bases sitting between them. Per the germline V gene, CDR1 is SGHDN and CDR2 is FVKESK. The CDR3 DNA reads TGTGCCAGCAGCCAAACAGCCTATGGCTACACCTTC. This gives the protein CASSQTAYGYTF.

This clone was seen once. J is TRBJ1-2 and V is TRBV25-1; 7 nucleotides align to TRBD1. CDR1 and CDR2 (germline): MGHDK, SYGVNS. The J segment lost 5 bases and the V segment lost 2 bases, leaving 5 bases of the junction unmatched. The CDR3 totals 14 residues. The CDR3 sequence is CASSETDRAYGYTF. The CDR3, as DNA: TGTGCCAGCAGTGAAACTGACAGGGCTTATGGCTACACCTTC.

In the case of this clone: Other DNA sequences in this specimen translate into the identical CDR3. This chain uses TRBV7-2 with TRBJ1-3, with 7 bases lining up with TRBD1. CDR3 size: 14 residues. From germline, CDR1 is SGHTA and CDR2 FQGNSA. Trimming cost V 4 bases and J 0 bases; bases outside gene matches: 0. This chain's CDR3 is CASSWDSSGNTIYF. CDR3 nucleotides: TGTGCCAGCAGCTGGGACAGCTCTGGAAACACCATATATTTT.

This CDR3 reads CASTISGNSYEQYF. In DNA form, the CDR3 reads TGTGCCAGCACAATTAGCGGGAACTCCTACGAGCAGTACTTC. J is TRBJ2-7 and V is TRBV6-1, with TRBD2 matching over 8 bases. The length of the CDR3 is 14 residues. CDR1 is MNHNS, CDR2 SASEGT, per germline. The V segment lost 7 bases and the J segment 0 bases; nucleotides outside the gene matches: 5.

The genes are TRBV9 and TRBJ2-1; 11 bases map to TRBD2. Germline-derived CDR1 and CDR2 are SGDLS and YYNGEE. This CDR3 comprises 16 residues. V lost 0 bases, J lost 6 bases, and 5 bases stayed unmatched. The CDR3 protein is CASSVAGSGRGNEQFF. CDR3 nucleotide sequence: TGTGCCAGCAGCGTAGCGGGTAGCGGGAGGGGCAATGAGCAGTTCTTC.

V is TRBV15 and J is TRBJ2-5; maybe TRBD2 (5 bases). The length of the CDR3 is 15 residues. Germline CDR1 and CDR2: LNHNV and YYDKDF (reference sequence). V lost 0 bases, J lost 5 bases, and 13 bases lay in between. In DNA, the CDR3 is TGTGCCACCAGCAGAGAGAGGACTGGGCCGGAGACCCAGTACTTC. Its translation is CATSRERTGPETQYF.

This clone was found a few times. This chain links TRBV18 with TRBJ1-1; 9 positions agree with TRBD1. Germline-derived CDR1 and CDR2 are KGHSH and LQKENI. CDR3 size: 16 residues. Trimming at V came to 5 bases and at J to 0 bases, leaving 7 bases not matched to a gene. This CDR3 is CASSESGTGMNTEAFF. CDR3 in DNA: TGTGCCAGCTCAGAGAGTGGGACAGGGATGAACACTGAAGCTTTCTTT.

A word on this clone: The same CDR3 also results from other DNA sequences found in this sample. The CDR3 DNA reads as TGTGCCATCAGCGACAGGGCAGTGAACACTGAAGCTTTCTTT. Translated: CAISDRAVNTEAFF. The gene calls are TRBV10-3 and TRBJ1-1; 7 nucleotides align to TRBD1. With V trimmed by 6 bases and J by 0 bases, 4 bases remained unmatched. This CDR3 is 14 amino acids long. Germline-derived CDR1 and CDR2 are ENHRY and SYGVKD.

The genes are TRBV7-2 and TRBJ1-2; 8 bases map to TRBD1. Germline assignment: CDR1 SGHTA and CDR2 FQGNSA. After removal of 4 bases from V and 6 bases from J, the junction contained 7 bases not matched to a gene. CDR3 length equals 14 residues. CDR3 in amino acids: CASSSRQGTDGYTF. The DNA of the CDR3 is TGTGCCAGCAGCTCGCGACAGGGGACGGATGGCTACACCTTC.

The V gene is TRBV7-9, the J gene TRBJ1-5; 8 nucleotides align to TRBD1. The V gene's germline CDR1 is SEHNR and CDR2 FQNEAQ (reference sequence). Germline trimming cut 5 bases from V and 4 bases from J; bases unmatched to any gene: 4. The CDR3 extends over 14 amino acids. DNA for the CDR3: TGTGCCAGCAGCGATGACAGGGGTAATCAGCCCCAGCATTTT. This codes for CASSDDRGNQPQHF.

In this sample, this clone turned up a few times. V and J are TRBV7-7 and TRBJ2-7; D possibly corresponds to TRBD2 (6 bases). Deletions cut 5 bases from V and 0 bases from J, with 14 bases between. The CDR3 is 15 amino acids. Germline V gives CDR1 SSHAT, CDR2 FNYEAQ (reference sequence). DNA of the CDR3: TGTGCCAGCAGCCTACGGGGGTCGAGCTCCTACGAGCAGTACTTC. Translation: CASSLRGSSSYEQYF.

This clone occurred a few times. The rearrangement links TRBV4-1 to TRBJ2-1; 7 positions agree with TRBD2. The V segment lost 1 base and the J segment 4 bases; nucleotides outside the gene matches: 7. The germline gives CDR1 MGHRA, CDR2 YSYEKL. There are 16 residues in the CDR3. CDR3 sequence (DNA): TGCGCCAGCAGCCAAGTTCCACTAGCGACTTACAATGAGCAGTTCTTC. It yields the protein CASSQVPLATYNEQFF.

The chain combines TRBV7-8 with TRBJ2-2; 9 nucleotides line up with TRBD1. V gave up 5 bases and J gave up 4 bases; unmatched junction bases: 5. Germline CDR1 and CDR2: SGHVS and FQNEAQ. The CDR3 runs to 15 residues. CDR3 in DNA: TGTGCCAGCAGCCTACAGGGGGCTAGCACCGGGGAGCTGTTTTTT. Its translation: CASSLQGASTGELFF.

This rearrangement joins TRBV25-1 to TRBJ2-5; D might be TRBD1 (6 bases). The germline V gene encodes CDR1 MGHDK and CDR2 SYGVNS. With 7 bases removed from V and 5 bases from J, the gap between germline ends came to 11 bases. The CDR3 has 12 amino acids. The CDR3 nucleotides read TGTGCCAGCACCAGGGGAATGGAGACCCAGTACTTC. It encodes CASTRGMETQYF.

The chain couples TRBV4-3 to TRBJ2-3; 7 nucleotides line up with TRBD2. With 1 base clipped from V and 6 bases from J, the junction kept 10 bases outside the gene matches. CDR3 length: 16 residues. The germline CDR1 and CDR2 sequences are LGHNA and YSLEER. The CDR3 DNA follows: TGCGCCAGCAGCCAAGGAGTGGCTGGACTAGGGGATACGCAGTATTTT. This sequence encodes CASSQGVAGLGDTQYF.

The chain recombines TRBV7-2 with TRBJ2-7, with 11 nucleotides matching TRBD2. Unmatched junction bases numbered 7, after V lost 4 bases and J lost 2 bases. Germline values: CDR1 SGHTA, CDR2 FQGNSA. The CDR3 has 16 residues. Here the CDR3 DNA reads TGTGCCAGCAGCTCGGAGGGGACTAGCGGTACCTACGAGCAGTACTTC. As protein: CASSSEGTSGTYEQYF.

The chain couples TRBV19 to TRBJ2-2; D not certain. The CDR3 spans 13 residues. The V end lost 1 base, the J end lost 4 bases, and 4 bases lay between the germline ends. Germline V gene data show CDR1 as LNHDA and CDR2 as SQIVND (reference sequence). The CDR3 region has the DNA TGTGCCAGTAGTATAGGGCTCACCGGGGAGCTGTTTTTT. Protein sequence: CASSIGLTGELFF. The variable domain in full, completed from reference TRBV19 and TRBJ2-2, reads DGGITQSPKYLFRKEGQNVTLSCEQNLNHDAMYWYRQDPGQGLRLIYYSQIVNDFQKGDIAEGYSVSREKKESFPLTVTSAQKNPTAFYLCASSIGLTGELFFGEGSRLTVL.

The chain links TRBV7-9 to TRBJ1-6, with 10 positions matching TRBD1. Germline CDR1 reads SEHNR; CDR2 reads FQNEAQ (reference sequence). The CDR3 length is 15 residues. V lost 6 bases to trimming and J lost 8 bases; unmatched junction nucleotides: 7. The CDR3 nucleotides read TGTGCCAGCAGTCAACAGACAGGGGGCTATTCACCCCTCCACTTT. This encodes CASSQQTGGYSPLHF.

The sample holds a few counts of this clone. This chain links TRBV29-1 with TRBJ2-3, with D maybe TRBD2 (7 bases). Germline CDR1 is SQVTM and CDR2 is ANQGSEA. This CDR3 has 15 amino acids. Trimming left V 6 bases short and J 0 bases short, with 16 bases between. CDR3 sequence reads: CSVLTGGTSTDTQYF. CDR3 DNA: TGCAGCGTACTCACGGGGGGCACTAGCACAGATACGCAGTATTTT.